What follows is one TCR beta chain and its context. The ends lost 4 bases at V and 5 bases at J; junction bases unmatched: 8. CDR1 is SGHVS, CDR2 FQNEAQ, per germline. The length of the CDR3 is 15 residues. These data originate in a study of shared clonotypes between healthy human individuals. The assay ran at deep level. Only in-frame clones appear in the TCRdb table, and some are missing; sequencing was by immunoSEQ multiplex PCR. This table holds 850,000 to 1,100,000 clones, approximately 75% found once. This chain links TRBV7-8 with TRBJ2-5; 9 bases agree with TRBD2. This TCR came from a man aged 18 to 29 in good health. Some clones in this sample may be carry-over from other donors' samples. Material for sequencing was memory CD4+ T cells from PBMCs. Subset reported: CD45RA-negative fraction. The CDR3 here is CASSSLGGRGETQYF. The CDR3 DNA follows: TGTGCCAGCAGCTCGCTGGGCGGGAGGGGGGAGACCCAGTACTTC.